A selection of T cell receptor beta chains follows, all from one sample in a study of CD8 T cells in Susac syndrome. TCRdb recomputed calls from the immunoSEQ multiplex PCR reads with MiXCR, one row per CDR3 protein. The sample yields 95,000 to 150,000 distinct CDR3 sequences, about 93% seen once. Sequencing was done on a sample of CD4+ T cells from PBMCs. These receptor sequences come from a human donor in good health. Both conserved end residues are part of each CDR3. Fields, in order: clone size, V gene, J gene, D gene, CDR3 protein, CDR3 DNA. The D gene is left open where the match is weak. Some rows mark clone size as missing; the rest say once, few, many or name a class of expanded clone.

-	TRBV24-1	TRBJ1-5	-	CATSEGQGYSNQPQHF	TGTGCCACCAGTGAGGGGCAGGGCTATAGCAATCAGCCCCAGCATTTT
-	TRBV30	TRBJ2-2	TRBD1	CAWSVQGAGELFF	TGTGCCTGGAGTGTACAGGGGGCCGGGGAGCTGTTTTTT
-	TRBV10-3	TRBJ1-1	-	CAISESIQGWTEAFF	TGTGCCATCAGTGAGTCCATACAGGGATGGACTGAAGCTTTCTTT
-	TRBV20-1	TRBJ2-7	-	CSAGRQVNYEQYF	TGCAGTGCTGGGAGACAGGTAAACTACGAGCAGTACTTC
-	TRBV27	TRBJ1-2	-	CASRVPGTVYGYTF	TGTGCCAGCAGGGTACCCGGGACTGTCTATGGCTACACCTTC
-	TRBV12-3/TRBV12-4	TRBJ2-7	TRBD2	CASSLRTSGKPYEQYF	TGTGCCAGCAGTTTAAGGACTAGCGGGAAGCCCTACGAGCAGTACTTC
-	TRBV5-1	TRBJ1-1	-	CASSLGGTMNTEAFF	TGCGCCAGCAGCTTGGGCGGGACAATGAACACTGAAGCTTTCTTT
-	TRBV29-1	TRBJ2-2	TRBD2	CSVAGLAETTNTGELFF	TGCAGCGTGGCCGGCCTAGCGGAAACTACGAACACCGGGGAGCTGTTTTTT
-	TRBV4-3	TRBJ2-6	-	CASSQDYEGSGANVLTF	TGCGCCAGCAGCCAAGACTACGAAGGCTCTGGGGCCAACGTCCTGACTTTC
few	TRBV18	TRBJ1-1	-	CASSLGQQNTEAFF	TGTGCCAGCTCACTCGGACAGCAGAACACTGAAGCTTTCTTT
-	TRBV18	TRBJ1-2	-	CASSRDGAFYGYTF	TGTGCCAGCTCGCGGGACGGCGCTTTCTATGGCTACACCTTC
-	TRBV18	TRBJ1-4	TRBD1	CASSPDRGGEKLFF	TGTGCCAGCTCACCTGACAGGGGAGGCGAAAAACTGTTTTTT
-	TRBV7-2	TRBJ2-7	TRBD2	CASSQAVASGRPLYEQYF	TGTGCCAGCAGCCAGGCAGTAGCTAGCGGGAGGCCCCTCTACGAGCAGTACTTC
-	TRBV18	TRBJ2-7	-	CASSPGSPYEQYF	TGTGCCAGCTCACCAGGGTCTCCTTACGAGCAGTACTTC
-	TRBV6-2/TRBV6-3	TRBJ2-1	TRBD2	CASSASGTSAYNEQFF	TGTGCCAGCAGTGCCTCGGGGACTAGCGCCTACAATGAGCAGTTCTTC
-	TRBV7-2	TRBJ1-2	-	CASSSGTFSVSSYGYTF	TGTGCCAGCAGCTCAGGGACATTCTCGGTTAGTAGCTATGGCTACACCTTC
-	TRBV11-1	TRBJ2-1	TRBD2	CASSLRGGGVLGNEQFF	TGTGCCAGCAGCTTGAGGGGCGGGGGTGTATTGGGCAATGAGCAGTTCTTC
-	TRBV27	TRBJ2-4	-	CASSSPSHNKNIQYF	TGTGCCAGCAGTTCTCCCTCTCATAACAAAAACATTCAGTACTTC
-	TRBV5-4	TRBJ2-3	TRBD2	CASSFSSGPIRPSKNTDTQYF	TGTGCCAGCAGCTTCAGTAGCGGGCCCATACGACCCTCAAAAAACACAGATACGCAGTATTTT
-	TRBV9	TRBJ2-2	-	CASSVSTGTGELFF	TGTGCCAGCAGCGTATCTACAGGCACCGGGGAGCTGTTTTTT
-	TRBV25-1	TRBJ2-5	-	CASGARTPKETQYF	TGTGCCAGCGGGGCGAGGACACCGAAAGAGACCCAGTACTTC
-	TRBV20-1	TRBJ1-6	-	CSASQAQDSPLHF	TGCAGTGCTAGTCAGGCTCAGGATTCACCCCTCCACTTT
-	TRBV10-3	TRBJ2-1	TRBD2	CAISESSGLAGVNEQFF	TGTGCCATCAGTGAGTCGAGTGGACTAGCGGGAGTCAATGAGCAGTTCTTC
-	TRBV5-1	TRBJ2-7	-	CASSPQTGDEQYF	TGCGCCAGCAGCCCGCAGACGGGAGACGAGCAGTACTTC
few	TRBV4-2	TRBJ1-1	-	CASSQGGREKAFF	TGTGCCAGCAGCCAAGGAGGCAGGGAGAAAGCTTTCTTT
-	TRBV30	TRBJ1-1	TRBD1	CACTGQGMNTEAFF	TGTGCCTGCACGGGACAGGGAATGAACACTGAAGCTTTCTTT
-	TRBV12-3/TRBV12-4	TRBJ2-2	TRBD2	CASSPPAGGGELFF	TGTGCCAGCAGCCCCCCAGCGGGAGGAGGGGAGCTGTTTTTT
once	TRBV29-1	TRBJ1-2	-	CSVGRVRMDGYTF	TGCAGCGTTGGCCGGGTGAGGATGGATGGCTACACCTTC
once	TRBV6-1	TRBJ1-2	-	CASSEGLRNYGYTF	TGTGCCAGCAGTGAAGGTCTGCGTAACTATGGCTACACCTTC
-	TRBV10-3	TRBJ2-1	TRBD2	CAYQREDLNEQFF	TGTGCTTACCAGCGGGAAGACCTCAATGAGCAGTTCTTC
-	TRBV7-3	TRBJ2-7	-	CASSLQLAGEQYF	TGTGCCAGCAGTTTACAACTAGCAGGGGAGCAGTACTTC
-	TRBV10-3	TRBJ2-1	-	CAIGDYYNEQFF	TGTGCCATCGGAGACTACTACAATGAGCAGTTCTTC
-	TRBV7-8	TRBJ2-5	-	CASSLGSGGETQYF	TGTGCCAGCAGCTTAGGTTCGGGGGGCGAGACCCAGTACTTC
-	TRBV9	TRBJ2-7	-	CASSVGSRGGYEQYF	TGTGCCAGCAGCGTAGGCAGCAGGGGAGGCTACGAGCAGTACTTC
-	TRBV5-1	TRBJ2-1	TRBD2	CASSVLSGSSIEQFF	TGCGCCAGCAGCGTCCTTAGCGGGAGTTCTATAGAGCAGTTCTTC
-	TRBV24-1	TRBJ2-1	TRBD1	CATSDSGTGGHYEQFF	TGTGCCACCAGTGATTCCGGGACAGGGGGTCACTATGAGCAGTTCTTC
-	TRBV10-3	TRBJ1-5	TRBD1	CAISEAGDRGQPQHF	TGTGCCATCAGTGAGGCGGGTGACAGGGGACAGCCCCAGCATTTT
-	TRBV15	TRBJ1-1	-	CATSRERGRKANTEAFF	TGTGCCACCAGCAGAGAGAGGGGTAGGAAAGCCAACACTGAAGCTTTCTTT
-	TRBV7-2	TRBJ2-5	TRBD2	CASSLGVRAGEETQYF	TGTGCCAGCAGCTTAGGGGTGAGGGCGGGGGAAGAGACCCAGTACTTC
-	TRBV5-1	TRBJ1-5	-	CASSVSGYSNQPQHF	TGCGCCAGCAGCGTATCAGGGTATAGCAATCAGCCCCAGCATTTT
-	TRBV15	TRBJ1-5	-	CATSRRKVDSNQPQHF	TGTGCCACCAGCAGACGCAAGGTAGATAGCAATCAGCCCCAGCATTTT
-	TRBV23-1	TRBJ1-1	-	CDAAGIGAYEAFF	TGCGATGCTGCGGGGATTGGGGCTTATGAAGCTTTCTTT
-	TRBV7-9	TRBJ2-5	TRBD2	CASSLVTSGRFLEETQYF	TGTGCCAGCAGCTTAGTAACTAGCGGGAGGTTCCTTGAGGAGACCCAGTACTTC
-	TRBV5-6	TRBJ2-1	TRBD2	CASSLDFSGTRNEQFF	TGTGCCAGCAGCTTGGACTTTAGCGGGACCCGGAATGAGCAGTTCTTC
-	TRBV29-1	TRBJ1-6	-	CSVGLTENSPLHF	TGCAGCGTCGGTCTGACAGAGAATTCACCCCTCCACTTT
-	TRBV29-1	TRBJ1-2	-	CSVGGYYGYTF	TGCAGCGTGGGAGGGTACTATGGCTACACCTTC
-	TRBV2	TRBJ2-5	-	CASRERAGVETQYF	TGTGCCAGCAGGGAGAGGGCAGGGGTAGAGACCCAGTACTTC
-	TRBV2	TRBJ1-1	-	CASSLPKNTEAFF	TGTGCCAGCAGTCTTCCAAAGAACACTGAAGCTTTCTTT
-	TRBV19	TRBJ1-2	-	CASSYSTLTRTGGYTF	TGTGCCAGTAGTTACTCCACTCTAACACGTACGGGCGGCTACACCTTC
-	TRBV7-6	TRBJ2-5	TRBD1	CASSLAGGQGVQETQYF	TGTGCCAGCAGCTTAGCCGGGGGACAGGGGGTTCAAGAGACCCAGTACTTC
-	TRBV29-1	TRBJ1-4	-	CSVEKQDTNNEKLFF	TGCAGCGTTGAAAAGCAGGACACTAATAATGAAAAACTGTTTTTT
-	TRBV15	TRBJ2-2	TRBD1	CATSREGTGSLTGELFF	TGTGCCACCAGCAGAGAGGGGACAGGATCTCTAACCGGGGAGCTGTTTTTT
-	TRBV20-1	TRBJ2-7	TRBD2	CSAAIPLAGKEEQYF	TGCAGTGCCGCCATCCCACTAGCGGGAAAAGAAGAGCAGTACTTC
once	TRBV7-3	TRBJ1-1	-	CASSLTGRTEAFF	TGTGCCAGCAGCTTAACAGGGAGGACTGAAGCTTTCTTT
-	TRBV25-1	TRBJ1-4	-	CASSAQAREKLFF	TGTGCCAGCAGTGCCCAGGCAAGGGAAAAACTGTTTTTT
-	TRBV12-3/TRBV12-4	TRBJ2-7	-	CASTKAGGAGYEQYF	TGTGCCAGCACCAAGGCCGGGGGCGCCGGCTACGAGCAGTACTTC
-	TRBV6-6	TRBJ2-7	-	CASSYSRAEQYF	TGTGCCAGCAGTTACTCCCGGGCCGAGCAGTACTTC
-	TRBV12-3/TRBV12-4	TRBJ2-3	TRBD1	CASSSPRGPDTQYF	TGTGCCAGCAGTTCACCCAGGGGGCCAGATACGCAGTATTTT
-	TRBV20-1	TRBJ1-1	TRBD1	CSALMGQGETEAFF	TGCAGTGCTCTTATGGGGCAGGGGGAGACTGAAGCTTTCTTT
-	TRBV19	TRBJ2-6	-	CASSIGAGANVLTF	TGTGCCAGTAGTATAGGAGCTGGGGCCAACGTCCTGACTTTC